What follows describes a single TCR beta chain. Its antigen is not yet known. No qualities accompany the bases; no much larger clone lies one base away. Library method: 5' RACE. A second PCR of about 6 to 12 cycles was performed with a sample-barcoded 5' primer and a J-beta primer mix. A template-switch 5' adaptor carrying 12 random nucleotides introduced a unique molecular identifier onto each TCR beta cDNA molecule. At least 2.5 million CDR3-containing paired-end reads were obtained from each sample. All of the RNA was converted into first-strand cDNA using the Mint cDNA synthesis kit, with a TRBC-specific oligonucleotide serving as the primer. All cDNA was treated with uracil-DNA glycosylase and then went through a first 18-cycle PCR with the universal primers M1SS and BC2_uni_R. For the original study's pipeline: Each sample was normalized by randomly selecting 1 million high-quality reads, each carrying a distinct molecular identifier. Instead of being binned into consensus sequences, reads with shared molecular identifiers were discarded. CDR3 identification, clonotype clustering and error correction used MiTCR with a Q25 quality threshold and the strictest error-elimination algorithm. A nonparametric unseen species model with Euler transformation was used to estimate a lower bound on total TCR beta diversity. TCRdb itself trimmed the public reads at Q25 with fastp, ran MiXCR and retained productive beta chains. Records with the same CDR3 protein are collapsed into one entry carrying the most frequent genes and DNA. The V and J calls here are based on TCRdb, not the publication. The table for this sample lists 1.5 million to 2 million distinct CDR3 sequences; about two fifths of them were counted only once. 20% to 25% of the sample lies in the top ten.

Systemically healthy Caucasian individuals from Russia, some 36 in total and aged roughly 6 to 100 years, were included as donors. Around 10 milliliters of peripheral blood were drawn from each donor into EDTA-treated Vacutainer tubes. Ficoll-Paque density-gradient centrifugation was used to isolate PBMCs, with at least 7 million per sample. Trizol reagent was used to extract total RNA from the PBMCs, yielding at least 5 micrograms per sample. For every donor, flow cytometry on a PBMC aliquot measured the percentage of naive CD45RAhigh/CD27high T cells. These data belong to a study of blood T cells in healthy people across ages (dated by TCRdb to the mid-2010s). Broadly, across the study: Template switching captured roughly one uniquely barcoded TCR beta cDNA molecule per two T cells in model experiments. Donors were grouped into four age groups: young (average roughly 16 years), middle-aged (approximately 41), aged (roughly 67) and long-lived (just over 80). For two donors (one aged 18 to 29 and one aged 80 or older), the study analyzed two additional independent replicas of 1 million unique cDNA reads from the same blood draw. Age-related changes in TCR beta repertoire diversity were measured in the study by deep sequencing normalized with unique cDNA molecular identifiers. To avoid experimental bias, donors of different ages were spread randomly across the sequencing lanes. The study at large found these results: Observed TCR beta diversity per million T cells fell roughly linearly with age, and a significant reduction was already apparent by age approximately 40. The CMV infection status of donors was not known, potentially confounding age-related changes in expanded clonotypes. The long-lived group showed more naive CD4+ T cells, fewer expanded clones and increased TCR diversity than the aged group, suggesting age selection. The percentage of naive T cells measured by flow cytometry correlated strongly with observed TCR beta diversity. Since profiling was done on bulk unsorted PBMCs, naive and antigen-experienced compartments could not be conclusively compared. Total diversity estimates from one million sequenced T cells were considered lower bounds and underestimates.

This clonotype was sampled from a human donor in good health. Sequenced input: blood.

CDR3 region: CASSQDLGIYNEQFF. The DNA is TGTGCCAGCAGCCAAGATCTGGGTATTTACAATGAGCAGTTCTTC. The chain uses TRBV4-2 and TRBJ2-1, with the D gene call left open. Spanning cysteine to phenylalanine, the CDR3 consists of 15 amino acids. CDR3 DNA is the only sequence kept; it has 45 bases, read in frame from the first base. V lost 0 bases and J lost 4 bases; the stretch between them is 10 bases long. The germline V gene specifies LGHNA as CDR1 and YNFKEQ as CDR2.